The clone carrying this T cell receptor beta chain occurred many times. A second PCR, run for 7 to 11 cycles, used a sample-barcoded 5' primer plus a J-beta primer mix. Each CDR3 protein is one row after TCRdb ran MiXCR on the 5' RACE reads. Among about 640,000 distinct CDR3 sequences listed, approximately 30% were seen once. These data are taken from a study of blood T cells in healthy people across ages. Caucasian individuals from Russia who were healthy and aged roughly 6 to 90 acted as donors. Staff drew around 10 milliliters of peripheral blood from each donor. The V end lost 1 base, the J end lost 0 bases, and 2 bases lay between the germline ends. The germline gives CDR1 LNHDA, CDR2 SQIVND (reference sequence). The CDR3 consists of 13 residues.

This chain uses TRBV19 with TRBJ2-3; D is ambiguous. This clonotype originated in an elderly woman in good health. Material: blood. The CDR3 sequence is CASSIASTDTQYF. The DNA for the CDR3 is TGTGCCAGTAGTATAGCCAGCACAGATACGCAGTATTTT.